Listed here is a single TCR beta chain. TCRdb re-derived calls from the RT-PCR reads in MiXCR, one entry per CDR3 protein. Among 190,000 or so distinct CDR3 sequences listed, over 30% were seen once. The sample comes from a study of patients and donors after allogeneic stem cell transplantation. The receptor was derived from a human donor who was either an allogeneic HSCT recipient or a stem cell or donor lymphocyte infusion donor (not recorded which). It is not recorded whose cells these are; they may come from a transplant donor. The material sequenced was blood, either unsorted or a sorted T cell fraction (not recorded which).

CDR3 region: CASSPIGVEDEQYF. CDR3 DNA sequence: TGTGCCAGCTCACCAATCGGGGTGGAGGACGAGCAGTACTTC. This chain connects TRBV18 to TRBJ2-7; possible D gene TRBD2, 5 bases. CDR1 KGHSH and CDR2 LQKENI come from the germline V gene. V gave up 2 bases and J gave up 5 bases, with 13 bases separating them. The CDR3 is made up of 14 amino acids.